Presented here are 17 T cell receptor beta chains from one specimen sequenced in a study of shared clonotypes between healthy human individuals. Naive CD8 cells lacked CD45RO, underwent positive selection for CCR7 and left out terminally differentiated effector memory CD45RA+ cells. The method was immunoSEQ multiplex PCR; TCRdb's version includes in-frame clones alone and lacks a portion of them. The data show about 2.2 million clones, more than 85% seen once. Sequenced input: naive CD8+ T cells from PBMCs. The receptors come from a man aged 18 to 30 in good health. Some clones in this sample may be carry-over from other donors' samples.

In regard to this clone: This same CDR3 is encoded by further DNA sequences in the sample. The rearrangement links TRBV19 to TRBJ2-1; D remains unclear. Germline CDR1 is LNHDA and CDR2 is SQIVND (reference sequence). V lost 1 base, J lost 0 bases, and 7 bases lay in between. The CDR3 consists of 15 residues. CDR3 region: CASSIVPGSYNEQFF. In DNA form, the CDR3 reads TGTGCCAGTAGTATAGTTCCGGGCTCCTACAATGAGCAGTTCTTC. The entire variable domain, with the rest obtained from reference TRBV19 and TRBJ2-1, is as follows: DGGITQSPKYLFRKEGQNVTLSCEQNLNHDAMYWYRQDPGQGLRLIYYSQIVNDFQKGDIAEGYSVSREKKESFPLTVTSAQKNPTAFYLCASSIVPGSYNEQFFGPGTRLTVL.

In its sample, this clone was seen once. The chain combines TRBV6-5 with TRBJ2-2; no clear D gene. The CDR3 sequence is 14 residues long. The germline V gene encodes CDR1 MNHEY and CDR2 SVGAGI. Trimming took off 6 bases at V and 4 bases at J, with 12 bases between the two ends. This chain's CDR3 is CASRTGRTTGELFF. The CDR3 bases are TGTGCCAGCAGGACGGGCCGTACCACCGGGGAGCTGTTTTTT.

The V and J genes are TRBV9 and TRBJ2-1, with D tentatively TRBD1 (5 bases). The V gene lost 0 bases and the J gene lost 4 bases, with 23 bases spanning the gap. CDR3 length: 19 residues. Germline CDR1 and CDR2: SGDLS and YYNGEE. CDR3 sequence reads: CASSVAQDVRGAKYNEQFF. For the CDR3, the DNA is TGTGCCAGCAGCGTAGCCCAGGATGTGCGTGGGGCTAAGTACAATGAGCAGTTCTTC.

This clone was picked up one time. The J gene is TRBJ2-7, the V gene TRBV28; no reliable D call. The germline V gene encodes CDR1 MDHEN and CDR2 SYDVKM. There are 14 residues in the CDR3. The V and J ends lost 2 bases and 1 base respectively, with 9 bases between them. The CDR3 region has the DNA TGTGCCAGCAGTTTAGAAGACAATTCCTACGAGCAGTACTTC. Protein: CASSLEDNSYEQYF.

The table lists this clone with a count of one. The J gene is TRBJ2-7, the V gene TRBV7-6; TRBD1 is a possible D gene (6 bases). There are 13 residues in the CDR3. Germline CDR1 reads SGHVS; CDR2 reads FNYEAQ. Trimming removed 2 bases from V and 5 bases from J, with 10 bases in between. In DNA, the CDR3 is TGTGCCAGCAGCTTAACAGGGAGACACGAGCAGTACTTC. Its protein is CASSLTGRHEQYF.

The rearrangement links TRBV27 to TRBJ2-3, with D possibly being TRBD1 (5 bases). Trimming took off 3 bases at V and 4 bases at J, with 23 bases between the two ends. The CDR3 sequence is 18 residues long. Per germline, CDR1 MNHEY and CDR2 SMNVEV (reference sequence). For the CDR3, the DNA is TGTGCCAGCAGTTTTCTTTGGGCCGAATTTCCAGGGCCAGATACGCAGTATTTT. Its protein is CASSFLWAEFPGPDTQYF.

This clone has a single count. For the CDR3, the DNA is TGTGCCAGCAGCGGGACTAGCGGGAGTGATGAGCAGTACTTC. Translation gives CASSGTSGSDEQYF. The chain is built from TRBV9 and TRBJ2-7, with TRBD2 matching over 13 bases. Germline V gene sequence: CDR1 SGDLS, CDR2 YYNGEE. J lost 7 bases, V lost 3 bases, and 4 bases had no gene match. The CDR3 has 14 residues.

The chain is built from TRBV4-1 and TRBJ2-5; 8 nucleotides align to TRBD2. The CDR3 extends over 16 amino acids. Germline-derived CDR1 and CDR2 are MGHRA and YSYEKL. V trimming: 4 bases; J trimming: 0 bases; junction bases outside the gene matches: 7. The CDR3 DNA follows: TGCGCCAGCAGCCCCCATCCTAGCGGGTACCAAGAGACCCAGTACTTC. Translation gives CASSPHPSGYQETQYF.

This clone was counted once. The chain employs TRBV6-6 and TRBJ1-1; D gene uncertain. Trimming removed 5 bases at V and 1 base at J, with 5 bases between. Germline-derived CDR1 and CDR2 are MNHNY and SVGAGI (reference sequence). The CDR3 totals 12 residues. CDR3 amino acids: CASSPQNTEAFF. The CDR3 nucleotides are TGTGCCAGCAGTCCCCAGAACACTGAAGCTTTCTTT.

CDR3 in amino acids: CASSSLGVVNTGELFF. The CDR3 DNA is TGTGCCAGCAGCTCCCTCGGGGTTGTAAACACCGGGGAGCTGTTTTTT. The genes are TRBV7-6 and TRBJ2-2; possible D gene TRBD2, 5 bases. Germline V gives CDR1 SGHVS, CDR2 FNYEAQ. Trimming cost V 4 bases and J 2 bases, with 14 bases left between them. CDR3 length: 16 residues.

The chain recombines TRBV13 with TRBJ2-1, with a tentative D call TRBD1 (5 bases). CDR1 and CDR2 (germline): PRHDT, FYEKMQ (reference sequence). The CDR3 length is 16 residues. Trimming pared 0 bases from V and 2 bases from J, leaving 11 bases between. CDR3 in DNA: TGTGCCAGCAGCTTAGGCTGGGGCCCGACCTACAATGAGCAGTTCTTC. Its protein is CASSLGWGPTYNEQFF.

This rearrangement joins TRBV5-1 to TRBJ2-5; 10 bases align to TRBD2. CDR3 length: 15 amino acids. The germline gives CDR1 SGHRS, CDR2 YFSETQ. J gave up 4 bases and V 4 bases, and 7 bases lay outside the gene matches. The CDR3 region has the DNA TGCGCCAGCAGCCCGGATAGCGGGGGGAGAGAGACCCAGTACTTC. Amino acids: CASSPDSGGRETQYF.

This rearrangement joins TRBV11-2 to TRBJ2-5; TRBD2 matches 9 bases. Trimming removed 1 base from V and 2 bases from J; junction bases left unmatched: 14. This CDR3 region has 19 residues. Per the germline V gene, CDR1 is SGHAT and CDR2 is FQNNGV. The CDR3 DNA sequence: TGTGCCAGCAGCTTAGCCCCCGGAGGCAGTCTAGCGGGGCAAGAGACCCAGTACTTC. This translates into CASSLAPGGSLAGQETQYF.

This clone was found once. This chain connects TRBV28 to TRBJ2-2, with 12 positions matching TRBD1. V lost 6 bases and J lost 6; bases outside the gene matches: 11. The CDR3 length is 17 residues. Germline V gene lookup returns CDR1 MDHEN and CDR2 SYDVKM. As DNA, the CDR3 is TGTGCCAGCAGGGACCGGGACAGGGGGCGGGACGCCGGGGAGCTGTTTTTT. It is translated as CASRDRDRGRDAGELFF.

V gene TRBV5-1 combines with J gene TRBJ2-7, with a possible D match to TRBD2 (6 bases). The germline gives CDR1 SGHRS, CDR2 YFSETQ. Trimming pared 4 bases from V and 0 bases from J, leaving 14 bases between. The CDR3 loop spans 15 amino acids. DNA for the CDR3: TGCGCCAGCAGCGGCGGGACTTACAGCTCCTACGAGCAGTACTTC. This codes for CASSGGTYSSYEQYF. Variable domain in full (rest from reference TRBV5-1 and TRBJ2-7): KAGVTQTPRYLIKTRGQQVTLSCSPISGHRSVSWYQQTPGQGLQFLFEYFSETQRNKGNFPGRFSGRQFSNSRSEMNVSTLELGDSALYLCASSGGTYSSYEQYFGPGTRLTVT.

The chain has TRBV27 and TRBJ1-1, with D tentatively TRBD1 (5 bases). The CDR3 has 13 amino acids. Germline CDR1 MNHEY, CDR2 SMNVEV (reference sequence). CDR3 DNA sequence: TGTGCTACGCGGCGGGGCCTGAACACTGAAGCTTTCTTT. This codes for CATRRGLNTEAFF.

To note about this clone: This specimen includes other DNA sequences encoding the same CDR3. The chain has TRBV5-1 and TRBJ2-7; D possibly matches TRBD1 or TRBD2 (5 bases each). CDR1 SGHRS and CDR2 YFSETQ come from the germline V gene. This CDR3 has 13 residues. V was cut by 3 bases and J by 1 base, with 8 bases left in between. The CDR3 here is CASSSRESYEQYF. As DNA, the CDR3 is TGCGCCAGCAGCTCCAGGGAGTCCTACGAGCAGTACTTC.